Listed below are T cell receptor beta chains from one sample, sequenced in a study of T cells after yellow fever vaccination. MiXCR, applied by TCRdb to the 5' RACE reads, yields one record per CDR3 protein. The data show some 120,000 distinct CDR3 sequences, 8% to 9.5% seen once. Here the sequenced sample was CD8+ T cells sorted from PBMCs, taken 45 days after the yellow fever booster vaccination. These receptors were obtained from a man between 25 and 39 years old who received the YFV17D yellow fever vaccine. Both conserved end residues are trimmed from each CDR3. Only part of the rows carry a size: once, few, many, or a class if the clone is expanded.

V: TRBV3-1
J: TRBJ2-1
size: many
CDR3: ASSQDEGDRVF

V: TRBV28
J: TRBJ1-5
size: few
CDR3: ASSDRAGQPQH

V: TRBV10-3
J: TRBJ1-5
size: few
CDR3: AIGQPQH

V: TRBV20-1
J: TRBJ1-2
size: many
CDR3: SARDPSDYGYT

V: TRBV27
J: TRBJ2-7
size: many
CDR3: ASSLYSDRDEQY

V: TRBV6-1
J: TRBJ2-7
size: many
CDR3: ASSGGTGGVEQY

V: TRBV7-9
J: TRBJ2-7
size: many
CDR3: ASSYYPGTGVAEQY

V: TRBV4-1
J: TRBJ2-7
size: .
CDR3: ASGSKVDYEQY

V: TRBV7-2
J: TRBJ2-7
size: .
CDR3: ASSLAPGAGYEQY

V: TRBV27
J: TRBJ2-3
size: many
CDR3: ASRRQTLTDTQY

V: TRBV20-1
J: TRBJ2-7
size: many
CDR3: SASPDHTYEQY

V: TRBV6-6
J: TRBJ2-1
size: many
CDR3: ASSYGEPPQF

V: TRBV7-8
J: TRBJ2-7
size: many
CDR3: ASSLAKDRASRLYEQY

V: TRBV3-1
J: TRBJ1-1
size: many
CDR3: ASSQYRGATEAF

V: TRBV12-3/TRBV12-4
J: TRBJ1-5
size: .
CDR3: ASSWTEYSNQPQH

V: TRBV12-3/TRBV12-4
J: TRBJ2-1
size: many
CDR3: ASGAVGNNEQF

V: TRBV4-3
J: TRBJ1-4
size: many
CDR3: ASSQGGMGFEEKLF

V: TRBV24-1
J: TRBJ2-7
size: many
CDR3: ATSDSGTSGSPYEQY

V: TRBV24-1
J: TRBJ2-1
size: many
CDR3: ATSDFGTGGAEQF

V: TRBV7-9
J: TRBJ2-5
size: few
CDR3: ASSPRTGDQETQY

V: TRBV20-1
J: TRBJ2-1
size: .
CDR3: SATIPGLAGSNEQF

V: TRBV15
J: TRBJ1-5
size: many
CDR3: ATSRGQGDQPQH

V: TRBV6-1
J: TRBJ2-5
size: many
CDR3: ASSQKIPGPLTETQY

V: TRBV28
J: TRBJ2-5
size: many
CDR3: ASSLRGSAETQY

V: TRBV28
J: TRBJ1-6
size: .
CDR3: ASSLSGINAYNSPLH

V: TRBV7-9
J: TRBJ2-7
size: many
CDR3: ASSLGSLAHTYEQY

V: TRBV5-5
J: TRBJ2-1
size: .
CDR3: ASDTGFNEQF

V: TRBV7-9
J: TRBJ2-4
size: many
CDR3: ASNFGEDESQY

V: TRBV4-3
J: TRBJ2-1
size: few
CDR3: ASSQSLVRENPYNEQF

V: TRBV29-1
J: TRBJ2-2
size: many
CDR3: SIDRSGNGELF

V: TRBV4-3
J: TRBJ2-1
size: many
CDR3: ASSQDLLAGGEQF

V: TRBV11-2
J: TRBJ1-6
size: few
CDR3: ASSPGQASLIDYNSPLH

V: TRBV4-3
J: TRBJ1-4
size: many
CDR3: ASSQRDRGPPGAEKLF

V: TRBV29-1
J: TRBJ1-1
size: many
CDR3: SVGTVPEAF

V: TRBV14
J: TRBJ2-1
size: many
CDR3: ASSQVDGNEQF

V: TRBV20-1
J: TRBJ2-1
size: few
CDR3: SARDTFSASGNEQF

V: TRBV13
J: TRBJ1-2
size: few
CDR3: ASSERTVGYGYT

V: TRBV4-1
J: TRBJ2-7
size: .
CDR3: ASSQEEGSGYEQY

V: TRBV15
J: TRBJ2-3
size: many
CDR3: ATSRDGGATDTQY

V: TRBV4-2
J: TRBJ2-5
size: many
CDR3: ASSQAPTLAGGASRQETQY

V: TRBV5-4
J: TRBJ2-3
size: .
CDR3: ASSNQGTDTHY

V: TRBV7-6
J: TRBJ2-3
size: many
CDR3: ASSQTSGRGPDTQY